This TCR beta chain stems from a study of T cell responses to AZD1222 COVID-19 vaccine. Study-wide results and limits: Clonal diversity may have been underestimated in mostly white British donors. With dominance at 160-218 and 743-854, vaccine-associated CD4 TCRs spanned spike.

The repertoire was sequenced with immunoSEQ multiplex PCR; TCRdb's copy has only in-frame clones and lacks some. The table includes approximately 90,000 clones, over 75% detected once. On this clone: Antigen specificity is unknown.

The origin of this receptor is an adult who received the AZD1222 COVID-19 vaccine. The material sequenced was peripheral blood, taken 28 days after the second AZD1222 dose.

CDR3 nucleotide sequence: TGCGCCAGCAGCGAGAGACAGGGGGCAGGCTATGGCTACACCTTC. Translation: CASSERQGAGYGYTF. This chain joins TRBV4-1 and TRBJ1-2, with 10 bases identical to TRBD1. This CDR3 has 15 residues. V lost 5 bases to trimming and J lost 4 bases; unmatched junction nucleotides: 7. Germline CDR1 and CDR2: MGHRA and YSYEKL.